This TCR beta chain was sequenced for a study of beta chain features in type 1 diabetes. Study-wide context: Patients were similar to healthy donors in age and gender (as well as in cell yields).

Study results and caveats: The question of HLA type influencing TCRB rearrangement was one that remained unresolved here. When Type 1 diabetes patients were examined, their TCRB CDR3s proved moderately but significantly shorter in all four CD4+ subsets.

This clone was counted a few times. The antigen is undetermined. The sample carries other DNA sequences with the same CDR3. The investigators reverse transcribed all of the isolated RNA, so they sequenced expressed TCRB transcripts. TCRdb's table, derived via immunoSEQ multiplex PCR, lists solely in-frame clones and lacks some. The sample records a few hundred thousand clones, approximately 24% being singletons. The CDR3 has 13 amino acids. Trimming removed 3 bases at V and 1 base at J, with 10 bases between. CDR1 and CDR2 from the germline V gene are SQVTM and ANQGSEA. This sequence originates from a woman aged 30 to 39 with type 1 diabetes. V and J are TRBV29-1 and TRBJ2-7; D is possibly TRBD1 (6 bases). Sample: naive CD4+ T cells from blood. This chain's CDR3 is CSVERQGSYEQYF. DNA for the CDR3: TGCAGCGTTGAGAGGCAGGGGTCCTACGAGCAGTACTTC.